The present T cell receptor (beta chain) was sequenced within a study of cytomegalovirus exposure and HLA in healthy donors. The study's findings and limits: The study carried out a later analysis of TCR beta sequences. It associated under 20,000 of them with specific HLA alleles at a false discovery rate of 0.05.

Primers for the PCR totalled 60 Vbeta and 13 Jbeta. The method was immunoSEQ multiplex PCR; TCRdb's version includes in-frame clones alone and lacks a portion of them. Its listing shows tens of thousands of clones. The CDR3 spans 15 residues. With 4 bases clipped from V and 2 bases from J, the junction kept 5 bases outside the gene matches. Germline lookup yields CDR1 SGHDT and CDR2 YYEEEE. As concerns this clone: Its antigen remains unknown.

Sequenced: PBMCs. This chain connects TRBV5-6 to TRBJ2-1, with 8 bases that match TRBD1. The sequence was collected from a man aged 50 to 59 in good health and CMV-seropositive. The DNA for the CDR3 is TGTGCCAGCAGCACAGGGGGTCAAACCTACAATGAGCAGTTCTTC. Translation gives CASSTGGQTYNEQFF.